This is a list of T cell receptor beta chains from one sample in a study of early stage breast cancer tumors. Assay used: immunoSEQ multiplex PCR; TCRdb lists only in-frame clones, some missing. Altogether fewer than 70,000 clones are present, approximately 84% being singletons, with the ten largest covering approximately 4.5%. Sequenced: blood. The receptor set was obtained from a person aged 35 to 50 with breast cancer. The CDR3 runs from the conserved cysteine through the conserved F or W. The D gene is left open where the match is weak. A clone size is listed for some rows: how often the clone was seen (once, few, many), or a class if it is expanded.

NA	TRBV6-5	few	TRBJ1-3	TGTGCCAGCAGTTACTCGCAGGGTGGAAACACCATATATTTT	CASSYSQGGNTIYF
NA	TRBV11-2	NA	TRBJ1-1	TGTGCCAGCAGCTTAGGAGGGGCCACTGAAGCTTTCTTT	CASSLGGATEAFF
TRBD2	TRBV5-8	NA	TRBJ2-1	TGTGCCAGCAGCTTGGGGACTAGCCCAGACTACAATGAGCAGTTCTTC	CASSLGTSPDYNEQFF
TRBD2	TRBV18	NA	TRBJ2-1	TGTGCCAGCTCGTCTCGGGAGGCTAGCTCTAATGAGCAGTTCTTC	CASSSREASSNEQFF
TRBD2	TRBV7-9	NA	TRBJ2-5	TGTGCCAGCAGCCCCGGGACTACTCAAGAGACCCAGTACTTC	CASSPGTTQETQYF
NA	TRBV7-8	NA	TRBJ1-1	TGTGCCAGCAGCCCAGAAGCTTTCTTT	CASSPEAFF
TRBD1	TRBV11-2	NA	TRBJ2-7	TGTGCCAGCAGCACCGGGACAGGAAGCTCCTACGAGCAGTACTTC	CASSTGTGSSYEQYF
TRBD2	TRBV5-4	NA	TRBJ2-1	TGTGCCAGCAGCTTGGATGAGGGAGGGCCTATCTATGAGCAGTTCTTC	CASSLDEGGPIYEQFF
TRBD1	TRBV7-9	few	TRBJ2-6	TGTGCCAGCAGCTCAGGGACAGGGGGCATCACTGGGGCCAACGTCCTGACTTTC	CASSSGTGGITGANVLTF
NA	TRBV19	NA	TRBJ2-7	TGTGCCAGTAGTCAGCAGGGGATGAACGAGCAGTACTTC	CASSQQGMNEQYF
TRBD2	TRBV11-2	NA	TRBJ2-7	TGTGCCAGCAGACGACTAGCGGGAGTTCACGAGCAGTACTTC	CASRRLAGVHEQYF
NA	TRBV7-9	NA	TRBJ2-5	TGTGCCAGCAGCCCAGCGGGAGAGACCCAGTACTTC	CASSPAGETQYF